What follows are 28 T cell receptor beta chains derived from one specimen sequenced in a study of control samples from healthy donors and cancer patients. Method: immunoSEQ multiplex PCR; TCRdb's copy keeps in-frame clones and lacks some. This sample carries tens of thousands of clones, about 88% of them seen once, and the ten largest clones take around 1.3%. Sample: blood. All receptors come from a woman between 50 and 59 years old in good health.

V is TRBV28 and J is TRBJ1-6; D possibly corresponds to TRBD1 (6 bases). Trimming took 7 bases from V and 10 from J, leaving 11 bases between them. Germline V lookup: CDR1 MDHEN, CDR2 SYDVKM. The CDR3 loop spans 12 amino acids. The CDR3 nucleotides are TGTGCCAGCAATTCAGGGGACTCACCCCTCCACTTT. As protein: CASNSGDSPLHF.

This chain uses TRBV5-1 with TRBJ2-5; the D gene is possibly TRBD1 (5 bases). This CDR3 spans 14 amino acids. Germline lookup yields CDR1 SGHRS and CDR2 YFSETQ. Trimming took off 5 bases at V and 4 bases at J, with 15 bases between the two ends. The chain's CDR3 is CASSFPGIAETQYF. DNA for the CDR3: TGCGCCAGCAGTTTTCCAGGGATAGCAGAGACCCAGTACTTC. Filled out from reference TRBV5-1 and TRBJ2-5, the complete variable domain reads KAGVTQTPRYLIKTRGQQVTLSCSPISGHRSVSWYQQTPGQGLQFLFEYFSETQRNKGNFPGRFSGRQFSNSRSEMNVSTLELGDSALYLCASSFPGIAETQYFGPGTRLLVL.

This rearrangement joins TRBV4-2 to TRBJ2-5; 8 nucleotides line up with TRBD1. The germline V gene has CDR1 LGHNA and CDR2 YNFKEQ. The CDR3 has 15 amino acids. V was clipped by 0 bases and J by 4 bases; unmatched bases: 4. In nucleotides, the CDR3 is TGTGCCAGCAGCCAAGATGGCACAGGGGGAGAGACCCAGTACTTC. It yields the protein CASSQDGTGGETQYF.

CDR3 in DNA: TGTGCCAGCAGCGTAGGAGGGGGCTTCTCTGGAAACACCATATATTTT. Translation: CASSVGGGFSGNTIYF. The chain uses TRBV9 and TRBJ1-3, with TRBD1 matching over 7 bases. J was trimmed by 0 bases and V by 0 bases; bases with no gene match: 3. CDR1 and CDR2 from the germline V gene are SGDLS and YYNGEE. The CDR3 has 16 residues.

This clone was seen just once. The chain employs TRBV10-3 and TRBJ2-7; 9 bases fit TRBD2. V shed 9 bases and J 5 bases; nucleotides not matched to a gene: 8. The CDR3 has 13 amino acids. Germline lookup yields CDR1 ENHRY and CDR2 SYGVKD. CDR3 loop: CAIDSGRGNEQYF. The CDR3 nucleotides are TGTGCCATTGATAGCGGGAGAGGAAACGAGCAGTACTTC.

The rearrangement joins TRBV5-6 to TRBJ1-1; 10 nucleotides line up with TRBD1. Germline values: CDR1 SGHDT, CDR2 YYEEEE. V lost 3 bases and J lost 6; bases outside the gene matches: 5. The CDR3 covers 14 residues. CDR3 in DNA: TGTGCCAGCAGCTCCGGACAGGGGGACGCTGAAGCTTTCTTT. Its translation: CASSSGQGDAEAFF.

The chain uses TRBV6-6 and TRBJ2-1, with D possibly matching TRBD2 (5 bases). The V end lost 6 bases, the J end lost 6 bases, and 12 bases lay between the germline ends. This CDR3 is built from 13 residues. Germline V lookup: CDR1 MNHNY, CDR2 SVGAGI (reference sequence). In DNA, the CDR3 is TGTGCCAGCAGCCCCACGGACTTCAATGAGCAGTTCTTC. Amino acids: CASSPTDFNEQFF.

The chain joins TRBV11-2 to TRBJ2-7; tentative D call: TRBD1 (6 bases). Trimming removed 5 bases from V and 4 bases from J, with 18 bases in between. This CDR3 region has 15 residues. Germline V gene sequence: CDR1 SGHAT, CDR2 FQNNGV. The CDR3 sequence is CASSPTGTPRYEQYF. CDR3 nucleotides: TGTGCCAGCAGCCCCACCGGGACACCGAGGTACGAGCAGTACTTC.

This rearrangement joins TRBV5-1 to TRBJ1-4; D may be TRBD1 (5 bases). Trimming cost V 0 bases and J 7 bases, with 10 bases left between them. This CDR3 spans 14 amino acids. The germline gives CDR1 SGHRS, CDR2 YFSETQ. In DNA, the CDR3 is TGCGCCAGCAGCTTGGAAGGGGCGGGTGAAAAACTGTTTTTT. Protein product: CASSLEGAGEKLFF.

The table lists this clone with a count of one. The rearrangement joins TRBV5-1 to TRBJ2-5, with D possibly being TRBD1 or TRBD2 (6 bases each). V was trimmed by 0 bases and J by 5 bases, leaving 11 bases between them. This CDR3 region has 14 residues. Germline CDR1 and CDR2: SGHRS and YFSETQ. This CDR3 is CASSLEGGYETQYF. Written as DNA, the CDR3 is TGCGCCAGCAGCTTGGAAGGGGGGTACGAGACCCAGTACTTC. The full variable domain, with the rest looked up from reference TRBV5-1 and TRBJ2-5, is KAGVTQTPRYLIKTRGQQVTLSCSPISGHRSVSWYQQTPGQGLQFLFEYFSETQRNKGNFPGRFSGRQFSNSRSEMNVSTLELGDSALYLCASSLEGGYETQYFGPGTRLLVL.

This clone is medium-sized by share. The V gene is TRBV10-2, the J gene TRBJ2-2, with D possibly being TRBD1 (7 bases). V was trimmed by 6 bases and J by 2 bases, leaving 13 bases between them. The length of the CDR3 is 15 residues. Germline V gives CDR1 WSHSY, CDR2 SAAADI. This CDR3 reads CASRGGQLNTGELFF. The CDR3 DNA reads TGCGCCAGCAGGGGGGGACAGCTTAACACCGGGGAGCTGTTTTTT.

This clone has a single count. The chain employs TRBV3-1 (or the pseudogene TRBV3-2) and TRBJ1-1; tentative D call: TRBD1 (5 bases). This CDR3 has 12 amino acids. V lost 6 bases to trimming and J lost 6 bases, with 11 bases between them. Germline CDR1 is LGHDT and CDR2 is YNNKEL (reference sequence). CDR3 DNA: TGTGCCAGCAGTCGACAGAAGGCTGAAGCTTTCTTT. As protein: CASSRQKAEAFF.

In DNA, the CDR3 is TGTGCCAGCAGTTACGAGCTGTCGGGGACAGATACGCAGTATTTT. Translated: CASSYELSGTDTQYF. This chain joins TRBV6-2 or TRBV6-3 and TRBJ2-3; tentative D call: TRBD2 (5 bases). The V gene's germline CDR1 is MNHEY and CDR2 SVGEGT. Trimming removed 2 bases at V and 3 bases at J, with 12 bases between. The CDR3 spans 15 residues.

CDR3 sequence (DNA): TGCGCCAGCAGCCAAGATCGTAGCGAAAAAGGTGAGCAGTTCTTC. Protein product: CASSQDRSEKGEQFF. J is TRBJ2-1 and V is TRBV4-1, with TRBD2 as a possible D gene (5 bases). Trimming pared 0 bases from V and 9 bases from J, leaving 15 bases between. Germline CDR1 is MGHRA and CDR2 is YSYEKL. This CDR3 has 15 amino acids.

The chain uses TRBV7-3 and TRBJ2-7; D remains ambiguous. The CDR3 has 13 amino acids. From germline, CDR1 is SGHTA and CDR2 FQGTGA. Trimming took 5 bases from V and 1 from J, leaving 9 bases between them. In DNA, the CDR3 is TGTGCCAGCAGCCAAGGGTATTCCTACGAGCAGTACTTC. Protein: CASSQGYSYEQYF. The entire variable domain, with the rest obtained from reference TRBV7-3 and TRBJ2-7, is as follows: GAGVSQTPSNKVTEKGKYVELRCDPISGHTALYWYRQSLGQGPEFLIYFQGTGAADDSGLPNDRFFAVRPEGSVSTLKIQRTERGDSAVYLCASSQGYSYEQYFGPGTRLTVT.

The V gene is TRBV6-2 or TRBV6-3, the J gene TRBJ1-5, with TRBD1 matching over 7 bases. CDR3 size: 14 residues. The V segment lost 2 bases and the J segment 5 bases; nucleotides outside the gene matches: 3. In germline, CDR1 is MNHEY, CDR2 SVGEGT. CDR3 loop: CASSYGDSYQPQHF. CDR3 in DNA: TGTGCCAGCAGTTACGGGGACAGTTATCAGCCCCAGCATTTT.

The J gene is TRBJ2-3, the V gene TRBV5-1; D gene uncertain. CDR1 is SGHRS and CDR2 is YFSETQ in the germline V gene. CDR3 length equals 16 residues. Trimming left V 0 bases short and J 0 bases short, with 11 bases between. CDR3 bases: TGCGCCAGCAGCTTGGGGCAGCCTTTTAGCACAGATACGCAGTATTTT. Protein product: CASSLGQPFSTDTQYF. Full variable domain (outside the CDR3, taken from reference TRBV5-1 and TRBJ2-3): KAGVTQTPRYLIKTRGQQVTLSCSPISGHRSVSWYQQTPGQGLQFLFEYFSETQRNKGNFPGRFSGRQFSNSRSEMNVSTLELGDSALYLCASSLGQPFSTDTQYFGPGTRLTVL.

This chain joins TRBV29-1 and TRBJ1-2; tentative D call: TRBD1 (6 bases). Trimming removed 2 bases at V and 8 bases at J, with 9 bases between. Germline CDR1 and CDR2: SQVTM and ANQGSEA. The CDR3 runs 11 residues. This chain's CDR3 is CSVEKGEGYTF. The CDR3 nucleotides are TGCAGCGTTGAAAAGGGGGAAGGCTACACCTTC.

The chain links TRBV3-1 (or the pseudogene TRBV3-2) to TRBJ2-1, with D maybe TRBD2 (6 bases). Germline V lookup: CDR1 LGHDT, CDR2 YNNKEL (reference sequence). This CDR3 has 14 residues. V dropped 1 base and J dropped 9 bases, with 13 bases sitting between them. Written as DNA, the CDR3 is TGTGCCAGCAGCCAAGTGGCTAGGGGAGGTGAGCAGTTCTTC. Translation gives CASSQVARGGEQFF.

The chain combines TRBV5-1 with TRBJ2-7; 8 bases fit TRBD2. The CDR3 has 14 amino acids. Looked up from germline, CDR1 is SGHRS and CDR2 is YFSETQ. V lost 0 bases, J lost 3 bases, and 2 bases stayed unmatched. Here the CDR3 reads CASSLAGGLYEQYF. CDR3 nucleotide sequence: TGCGCCAGCAGCTTGGCGGGAGGGCTCTACGAGCAGTACTTC.

The chain combines TRBV5-8 with TRBJ2-1, with D perhaps TRBD1 (5 bases). The V end was cut by 2 bases, the J end by 0 bases, with 15 bases between. CDR1 SGHTS and CDR2 YDEGEE come from the germline V gene. The CDR3 runs to 17 residues. This chain's CDR3 is CASSFLRQTSSYNEQFF. The CDR3 coding sequence is TGTGCCAGCAGCTTCCTGAGACAGACGAGCTCCTACAATGAGCAGTTCTTC.

J is TRBJ2-1 and V is TRBV19; maybe TRBD1 (6 bases). Trimming removed 6 bases at V and 0 bases at J, with 9 bases between. Germline V gene data show CDR1 as LNHDA and CDR2 as SQIVND (reference sequence). The CDR3 contains 14 residues. The CDR3 sequence: CASRTGSSYNEQFF. DNA of the CDR3: TGTGCCAGTAGAACAGGGAGCTCCTACAATGAGCAGTTCTTC.

Turning to this clone: Other DNA sequences of this sample code for an identical CDR3. The genes are TRBV7-9 and TRBJ1-1, with no clear D. The CDR3 extends over 14 amino acids. The germline V gene has CDR1 SEHNR and CDR2 FQNEAQ (reference sequence). V was shortened by 6 bases and J by 4 bases, with 15 bases between the two germline ends. The CDR3 DNA reads as TGTGCCAGCAGTCCCGGGCGCCGGGGCACTGAAGCTTTCTTT. Its translation: CASSPGRRGTEAFF.

The J gene is TRBJ2-5, the V gene TRBV29-1; TRBD1 is a possible D gene (7 bases). The CDR3 totals 13 residues. Germline assignment: CDR1 SQVTM and CDR2 ANQGSEA. Trimming removed 8 bases at V and 5 bases at J, with 18 bases between. The CDR3 is CSLGSKTGETQYF. DNA for the CDR3: TGCAGCCTCGGGAGCAAGACAGGGGAGACCCAGTACTTC.

The chain recombines TRBV6-4 with TRBJ1-1; the match to TRBD1 covers 8 bases. Germline V gives CDR1 MRHNA, CDR2 SNTAGT. This CDR3 has 14 amino acids. V shed 6 bases, J shed 2 bases, and the junction held 5 bases outside the gene matches. The CDR3 protein is CASRAGQANTEAFF. CDR3 sequence (DNA): TGTGCCAGCAGAGCGGGACAGGCCAACACTGAAGCTTTCTTT.

The gene calls are TRBV4-1 and TRBJ1-1, with TRBD1 identical over 8 bases. Germline CDR1 and CDR2: MGHRA and YSYEKL. This CDR3 has 15 amino acids. The V segment lost 3 bases and the J segment 3 bases; nucleotides outside the gene matches: 6. Here the CDR3 DNA reads TGCGCCAGCAGCCACTGGACAGGGAAGGACACTGAAGCTTTCTTT. Its translation is CASSHWTGKDTEAFF.

The chain links TRBV19 to TRBJ2-2; 9 nucleotides match TRBD1. V was clipped by 8 bases and J by 3 bases; unmatched bases: 4. This CDR3 contains 14 residues. CDR1 is LNHDA and CDR2 is SQIVND in the germline V gene (reference sequence). Written as DNA, the CDR3 is TGTGCCAGTGCCCGACAGGGGGACACCGGGGAGCTGTTTTTT. Its protein is CASARQGDTGELFF.

This rearrangement joins TRBV9 to TRBJ2-1; D perhaps matches TRBD1 (5 bases). The CDR3 runs to 14 residues. The germline V and J ends were trimmed by 1 base and 3 bases, with 8 bases remaining between them. CDR1 and CDR2 from the germline V gene are SGDLS and YYNGEE. CDR3 sequence (DNA): TGTGCCAGCAGCGTACAGGGCTACTACAATGAGCAGTTCTTC. This codes for CASSVQGYYNEQFF. Full variable domain (remainder filled in from reference TRBV9 and TRBJ2-1): DSGVTQTPKHLITATGQRVTLRCSPRSGDLSVYWYQQSLDQGLQFLIQYYNGEERAKGNILERFSAQQFPDLHSELNLSSLELGDSALYFCASSVQGYYNEQFFGPGTRLTVL.